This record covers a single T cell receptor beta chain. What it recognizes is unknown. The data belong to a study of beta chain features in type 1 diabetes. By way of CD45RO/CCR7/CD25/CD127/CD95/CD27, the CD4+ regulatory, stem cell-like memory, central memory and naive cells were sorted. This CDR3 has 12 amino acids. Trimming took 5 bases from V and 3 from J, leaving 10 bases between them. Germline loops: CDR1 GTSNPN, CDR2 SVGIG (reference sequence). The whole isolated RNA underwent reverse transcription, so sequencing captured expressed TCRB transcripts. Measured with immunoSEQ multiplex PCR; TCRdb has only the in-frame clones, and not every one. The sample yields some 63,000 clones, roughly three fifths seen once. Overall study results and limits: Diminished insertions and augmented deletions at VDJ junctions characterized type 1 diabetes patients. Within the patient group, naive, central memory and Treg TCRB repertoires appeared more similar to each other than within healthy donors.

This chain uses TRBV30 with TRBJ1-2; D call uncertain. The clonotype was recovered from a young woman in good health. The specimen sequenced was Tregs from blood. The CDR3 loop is CAWAPGHYGYTF. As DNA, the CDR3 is TGTGCCTGGGCACCAGGCCACTATGGCTACACCTTC.